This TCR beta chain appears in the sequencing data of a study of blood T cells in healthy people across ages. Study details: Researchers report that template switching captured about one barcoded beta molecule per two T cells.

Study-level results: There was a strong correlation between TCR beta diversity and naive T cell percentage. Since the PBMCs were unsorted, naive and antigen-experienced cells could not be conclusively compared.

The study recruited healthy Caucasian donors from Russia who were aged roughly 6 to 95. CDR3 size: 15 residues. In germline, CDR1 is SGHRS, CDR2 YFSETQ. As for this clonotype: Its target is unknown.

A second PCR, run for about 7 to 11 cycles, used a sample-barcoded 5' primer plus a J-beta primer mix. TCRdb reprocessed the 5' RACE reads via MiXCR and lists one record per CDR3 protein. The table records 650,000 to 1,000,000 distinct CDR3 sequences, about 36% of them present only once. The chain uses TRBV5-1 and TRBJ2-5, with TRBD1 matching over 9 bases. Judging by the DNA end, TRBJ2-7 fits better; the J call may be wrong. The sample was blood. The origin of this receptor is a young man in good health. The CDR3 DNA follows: TGCGCCAGCAGCTTTGGGGACAGGGAATCGAGCGAGCAGTACTTC. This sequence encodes CASSFGDRESSEQYF.